This entry describes one T cell receptor beta chain. V was pared by 0 bases and J by 7 bases, with 15 bases between. The CDR3 has 15 residues. Germline CDR1 reads SGHAT; CDR2 reads FQNNGV. Beta-chain TCR CDR3 regions were amplified from RNA transcripts. Second-round multiplex PCR came after first-round RT-PCR with HTBI primers. TCRdb reprocessed the multiplex PCR reads with MiXCR, giving one entry per CDR3 protein. Of under 200,000 distinct CDR3 sequences detected, 30% to 45% appear once; the ten largest clones hold roughly 5.2%. This record comes from a study of Graves' ophthalmopathy and Graves' hyperthyroidism.

The sample consisted of peripheral blood. This TCR was sampled from a woman aged 40-49 years with Graves' ophthalmopathy. V and J are TRBV11-2 and TRBJ2-5; D is possibly TRBD1 (6 bases). The CDR3, as DNA: TGTGCCAGCAGCTTAGATCAGGGGCGAATGTTGACCCAGTACTTC. It encodes CASSLDQGRMLTQYF.